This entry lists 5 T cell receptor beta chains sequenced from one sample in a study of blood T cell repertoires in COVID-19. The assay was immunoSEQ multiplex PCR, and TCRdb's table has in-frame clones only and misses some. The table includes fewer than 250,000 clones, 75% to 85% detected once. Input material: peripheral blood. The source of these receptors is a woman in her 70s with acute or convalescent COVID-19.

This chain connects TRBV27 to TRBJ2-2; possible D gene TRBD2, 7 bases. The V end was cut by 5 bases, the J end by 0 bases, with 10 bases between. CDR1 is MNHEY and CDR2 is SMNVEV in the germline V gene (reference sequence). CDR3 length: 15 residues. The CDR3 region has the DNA TGTGCCAGCAGTGGGGGGGCAGCGAACACCGGGGAGCTGTTTTTT. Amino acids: CASSGGAANTGELFF.

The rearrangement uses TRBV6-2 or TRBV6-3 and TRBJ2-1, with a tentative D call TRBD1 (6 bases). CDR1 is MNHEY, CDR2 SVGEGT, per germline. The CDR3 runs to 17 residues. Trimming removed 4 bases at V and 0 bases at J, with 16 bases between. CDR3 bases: TGTGCCAGCAGTTCTCAGCGGACAGCACGCTCCTACAATGAGCAGTTCTTC. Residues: CASSSQRTARSYNEQFF.

The CDR3 region has the DNA TGTGCCTGGAGTCCTTGGACGCGGGATCAGCCCCAGCATTTT. Its translation: CAWSPWTRDQPQHF. This chain links TRBV30 with TRBJ1-5; D not certain. The length of the CDR3 is 14 residues. V was cut by 2 bases and J by 5 bases, with 13 bases left in between. Germline loops: CDR1 GTSNPN, CDR2 SVGIG (reference sequence).

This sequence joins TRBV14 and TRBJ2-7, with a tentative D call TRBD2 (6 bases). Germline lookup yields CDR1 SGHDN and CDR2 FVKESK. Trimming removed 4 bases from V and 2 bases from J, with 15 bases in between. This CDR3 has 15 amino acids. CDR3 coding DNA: TGTGCCAGCAGCCCCTTGGCGGGGAAGACCTACGAGCAGTACTTC. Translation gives CASSPLAGKTYEQYF.

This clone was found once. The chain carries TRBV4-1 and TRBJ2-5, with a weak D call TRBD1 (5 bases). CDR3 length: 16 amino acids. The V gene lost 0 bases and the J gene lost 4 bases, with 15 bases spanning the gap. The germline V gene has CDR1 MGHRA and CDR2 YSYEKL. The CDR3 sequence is CASSQEGAARGETQYF. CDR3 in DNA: TGCGCCAGCAGCCAAGAAGGGGCAGCTCGAGGAGAGACCCAGTACTTC.